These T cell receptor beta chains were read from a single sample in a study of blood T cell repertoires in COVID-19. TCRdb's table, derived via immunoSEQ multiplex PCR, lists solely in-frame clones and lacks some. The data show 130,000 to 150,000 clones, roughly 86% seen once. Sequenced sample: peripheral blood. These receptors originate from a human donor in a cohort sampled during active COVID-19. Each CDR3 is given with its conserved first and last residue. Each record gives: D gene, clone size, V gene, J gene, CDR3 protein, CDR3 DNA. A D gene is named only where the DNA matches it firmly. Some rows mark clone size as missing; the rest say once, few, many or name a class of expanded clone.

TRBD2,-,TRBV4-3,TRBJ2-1,CASSQFLAGVDNEQFF,TGCGCCAGCAGCCAGTTTTTAGCGGGAGTCGACAATGAGCAGTTCTTC
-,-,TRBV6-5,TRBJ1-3,CASSPTLGTIYF,TGTGCCAGCAGCCCGACCCTAGGCACCATATATTTT
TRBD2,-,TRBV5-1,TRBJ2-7,CASSEGTSGNYEQYF,TGCGCCAGCAGCGAAGGGACTAGCGGGAACTACGAGCAGTACTTC
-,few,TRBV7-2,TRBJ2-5,CASSLGFFGQGNKETQYF,TGTGCCAGCAGCTTAGGGTTTTTTGGGCAGGGGAACAAAGAGACCCAGTACTTC
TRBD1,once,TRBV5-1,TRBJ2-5,CASSSGQGLFSETQYF,TGCGCCAGCAGCTCGGGACAGGGGTTGTTTTCGGAGACCCAGTACTTC
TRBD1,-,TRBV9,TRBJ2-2,CASSGPGQGASTGELFF,TGTGCCAGCAGCGGGCCGGGACAGGGGGCGAGCACCGGGGAGCTGTTTTTT
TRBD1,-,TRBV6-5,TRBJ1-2,CASSYSGQGANYGYTF,TGTGCCAGCAGTTACTCGGGACAGGGGGCAAACTATGGCTACACCTTC
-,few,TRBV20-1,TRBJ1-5,CSASFPRGGNQPQHF,TGCAGTGCTAGTTTCCCCAGGGGCGGCAATCAGCCCCAGCATTTT
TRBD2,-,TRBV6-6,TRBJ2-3,CASSYGTSGSVNTQYF,TGTGCCAGCAGTTACGGGACTAGCGGGAGCGTTAATACGCAGTATTTT
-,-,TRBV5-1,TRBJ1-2,CASSLDANSYGYTF,TGCGCCAGCAGCTTGGACGCCAACAGCTATGGCTACACCTTC
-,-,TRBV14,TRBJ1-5,CASSESNQPQHF,TGTGCCAGCAGCGAGAGCAATCAGCCCCAGCATTTT
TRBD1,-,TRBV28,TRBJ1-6,CASWGQPHNSPLHF,TGTGCCAGCTGGGGACAGCCCCATAATTCACCCCTCCACTTT
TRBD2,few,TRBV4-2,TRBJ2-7,CASSQDRLAGSYEQYF,TGTGCCAGCAGCCAAGATAGGCTAGCGGGATCGTACGAGCAGTACTTC
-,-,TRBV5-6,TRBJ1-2,CASSGDKLPYGYTF,TGTGCCAGCAGCGGGGACAAACTCCCCTATGGCTACACCTTC
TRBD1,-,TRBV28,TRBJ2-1,CASSSWTGGIDEQFF,TGTGCCAGCAGTTCCTGGACAGGGGGCATCGATGAGCAGTTCTTC
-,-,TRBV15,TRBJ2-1,CATSRDWTASYNEQFF,TGTGCCACCAGCAGAGATTGGACAGCCTCCTACAATGAGCAGTTCTTC
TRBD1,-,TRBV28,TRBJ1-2,CASRSGQGASGYTF,TGTGCCAGCAGGTCCGGGCAGGGGGCAAGTGGCTACACCTTC
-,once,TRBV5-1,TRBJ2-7,CASSLRQDAPYEQYF,TGCGCCAGCAGCTTGCGCCAGGATGCACCCTACGAGCAGTACTTC
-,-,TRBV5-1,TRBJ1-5,CASSLTGSNQPQHF,TGCGCCAGCAGCTTGACAGGCAGCAATCAGCCCCAGCATTTT
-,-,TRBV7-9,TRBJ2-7,CASSPVYEQYF,TGTGCCAGCAGCCCGGTCTACGAGCAGTACTTC
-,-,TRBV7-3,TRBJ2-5,CASSPGLKRETQYF,TGTGCCAGCAGCCCTGGCCTGAAGAGGGAGACCCAGTACTTC
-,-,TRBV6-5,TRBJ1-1,CASSYSGGPNTEAFF,TGTGCCAGCAGTTACTCCGGAGGTCCGAACACTGAAGCTTTCTTT
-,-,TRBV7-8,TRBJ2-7,CASSLQKQGPYEQYF,TGTGCCAGCAGCTTACAAAAACAGGGACCCTACGAGCAGTACTTC
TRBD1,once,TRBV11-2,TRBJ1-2,CASSLVRGSGYTF,TGTGCCAGCAGCTTAGTCAGGGGGAGTGGCTACACCTTC
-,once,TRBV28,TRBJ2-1,CASSWGGLRYNEQFF,TGTGCCAGCAGTTGGGGGGGGCTGAGATACAATGAGCAGTTCTTC
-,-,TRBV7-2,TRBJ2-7,CASTLWRENEQYF,TGTGCCAGCACCCTCTGGAGGGAGAACGAGCAGTACTTC
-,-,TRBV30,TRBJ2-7,CAWSVRGRGDSYEQYF,TGTGCCTGGAGTGTACGAGGCAGGGGGGACTCCTACGAGCAGTACTTC
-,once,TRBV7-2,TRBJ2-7,CASSLAGQGFDYEQYF,TGTGCCAGCAGCTTAGCAGGGCAGGGGTTTGACTACGAGCAGTACTTC